This T cell receptor (beta chain) was recovered during a study of human T cells and chemical hapten exposure. MiXCR was run by TCRdb on the RACE reads, yielding one entry per CDR3 protein. The data contain approximately 81,000 distinct CDR3 sequences, approximately 8.6% of them singletons. The CDR3 totals 17 residues. The germline V gene encodes CDR1 LGHNT and CDR2 FRNRAP. V dropped 1 base and J dropped 4 bases, with 17 bases sitting between them. Specified time point: healthy volunteer bleed at 6 weeks. Unfractionated whole blood yielded the extracted total RNA. The sample consisted of whole blood. The rearrangement links TRBV12-5 to TRBJ1-5; possible D gene TRBD1, 5 bases. The clonotype was recovered from a male donor in good health. Some clones in this sample may be carry-over from other donors' samples. CDR3 nucleotides: TGTGCTAGTGGTTTGGGGACAAGGCGGGGAAGAAATCAGCCCCAGCATTTT. This codes for CASGLGTRRGRNQPQHF. The variable domain in full, completed from reference TRBV12-5 and TRBJ1-5, reads DARVTQTPRHKVTEMGQEVTMRCQPILGHNTVFWYRQTMMQGLELLAYFRNRAPLDDSGMPKDRFSAEMPDATLATLKIQPSEPRDSAVYFCASGLGTRRGRNQPQHFGDGTRLSIL.